This T cell receptor (beta chain) was recorded in a study of a mutant IDH1 vaccine in newly diagnosed glioma. General observations from the study: Overall, more than 80% of patients had vaccine-induced immune responses.

Produced via immunoSEQ multiplex PCR; TCRdb's table is partial and in-frame only. The sample lists 20,000 to 30,000 clones; about four fifths were seen once. This clone appeared a few times. The antigen remains unidentified. Described time point: week 47, end of study. Each dose of the vaccine consisted of 300 ug of mutant IDH1 20-mer peptide, with topical imiquimod. V gave up 3 bases and J gave up 8 bases, with 10 bases separating them. Germline V gene sequence: CDR1 MNHNS, CDR2 SASEGT. The CDR3 is made up of 13 amino acids. Sequenced material: PBMCs, taken from a glioma patient whose treatment included an IDH1 peptide vaccine. This clonotype was obtained from a middle-aged man with glioma. Some clones in this sample may be carry-over from other donors' samples. The chain links TRBV6-1 to TRBJ1-4; unclear D gene. Here the CDR3 reads CASSERESEKLFF. DNA of the CDR3: TGTGCCAGCAGTGAGAGAGAGTCGGAAAAACTGTTTTTT.